This TCR beta chain comes out of a study of blood T cell repertoires in COVID-19 (TCRdb year 2020). General notes on the study: Collaborator samples came from the United States, Italy and Spain and covered acute and convalescent phases of COVID-19. The prospective study material was composed of cDNA or gDNA derived from T cells, B-cell-depleted T cells, or PBMCs. The dataset comprised deeply sampled blood TCRbeta repertoires from subjects exposed to, actively infected with, or recovered from COVID-19. The repertoires were released in a freely available public database meant as a resource for research on the immune response to SARS-CoV-2. The samples were drawn from two sources: the first 160 participants of the ongoing ImmuneRACE study, and approximately 1,300 subjects contributed by 6 global collaborators. Nearly every sample came with metadata listing a de-identified subject ID, COVID-19 status, age in years and sex. Where available, HLA class I and class II types were taken from metadata supplied by the sample provider and were not determined by assay-based typing. What the work shows at the level of the full study, not this receptor alone: The quantity of clinical and demographic metadata differed by source and by participant and was supplied without curation.

This clone occurred once. The specificity of this receptor is unknown. Base quality data are lacking; no much larger clone is found one base away. Each collaborating institution followed its own protocols to collect whole blood in K2EDTA tubes. For TCRbeta analysis, collaborator samples were shipped as frozen whole blood, as isolated PBMCs, or as DNA extracted from either sample type. TCRbeta CDR3 regions were amplified from genomic DNA by means of the immunoSEQ Assay, a bias-controlled multiplex PCR. As for the original processing: The number of nucleated cells in each sample was estimated from the amplification of reference gene primers within the assay. Sequence reads were collapsed and filtered to measure the absolute abundance of every unique TCRbeta CDR3 rearrangement. Productive Simpson clonality was computed per sample as the square root of Simpson's diversity index over productive rearrangements. TCRdb obtained this table from immuneACCESS and retained in-frame rearrangements with V and J assigned. These tables miss some clones; where compared with another copy, unresolved V genes account for less than half of the shortfall, and the remainder is unexplained. Clonal size and the V and J genes are those of that table, whereas D and trimming came from the DNA. Within this sample are some 200,000 clones, with around 85% of them counted one time only. In total, the top ten clones hold roughly 9.8% of the sample.

The CDR3 sequence holds 13 residues, the cysteine and phenylalanine included. Just CDR3 DNA is preserved here, 39 bases in frame from base 1. Trimming at the junction amounts to 6 bases on V and 4 bases on J, and the germline ends lie 14 bases apart. The CDR1 and CDR2 encoded by the germline V gene (reference sequence) are SGHNT and YYREEE. This receptor chain uses TRBV5-4 and TRBJ2-7; TRBD2 is a possible D gene, resting on 6 matching bases. The sample comprised peripheral blood. The receptor was derived from a woman older than 75 with acute or convalescent COVID-19. The DNA sequence is given as TGTGCCAGCACCTCCCCGGGGGTTTACGAGCAGTACTTC. This is translated as CASTSPGVYEQYF. This CDR3, with the reference TRBV5-4 and TRBJ2-7 proteins standing in past its ends, gives the full variable domain ETGVTQSPTHLIKTRGQQVTLRCSSQSGHNTVSWYQQALGQGPQFIFQYYREEENGRGNFPPRFSGLQFPNYSSELNVNALELDDSALYLCASTSPGVYEQYFGPGTRLTVT.